Listed below are T cell receptor beta chains from one sample, sequenced in a study of beta chain features in type 1 diabetes. The assay was immunoSEQ multiplex PCR, and TCRdb's table has in-frame clones only and misses some. Among approximately 300,000 clones listed, approximately 11% were seen once. Sequenced material: naive CD4+ T cells from blood. The receptors were gathered from a woman aged 30 to 39 in good health. CDR3s include the opening cysteine and the closing phenylalanine or tryptophan. Each record gives: J gene, clone size, D gene, V gene, CDR3 protein, CDR3 DNA. A D gene is named only where the DNA matches it firmly. Clone size is not always given. Where it is, it says once, few, many or a class for expanded clones.

TRBJ1-5	-	TRBD1	TRBV5-8	CASSLQGAISPF	TGTGCCAGCAGCTTACAGGGGGCCATCTCCCCTTTT
TRBJ1-5	few	-	TRBV30	CAWQGPGGLSNQPQHF	TGTGCCTGGCAAGGGCCTGGGGGCCTTAGCAATCAGCCCCAGCATTTT
TRBJ2-1	-	TRBD2	TRBV5-1	CASSLGTSGYNEQFF	TGCGCCAGCAGTCTCGGGACTAGCGGTTACAATGAGCAGTTCTTC
TRBJ2-5	-	-	TRBV2	CASSEGTNPRETQYF	TGTGCCAGCAGTGAGGGGACAAACCCCCGGGAGACCCAGTACTTC
TRBJ1-2	few	-	TRBV4-2	CASSQVVTATNYGYTF	TGTGCCAGCAGCCAAGTCGTGACAGCCACAAACTATGGCTACACCTTC
TRBJ2-7	-	TRBD2	TRBV6-5	CASHTPGLGYEQYF	TGTGCCAGCCATACTCCGGGACTAGGCTACGAGCAGTACTTC
TRBJ2-3	few	-	TRBV15	CATSSSPTGTDTQYF	TGTGCCACCAGCAGTTCACCTACAGGGACAGATACGCAGTATTTT
TRBJ2-3	-	-	TRBV9	CASSVGGMATDTQYF	TGTGCCAGCAGCGTGGGCGGGATGGCCACAGATACGCAGTATTTT
TRBJ2-1	few	-	TRBV5-4	CASSFDTTYNEQFF	TGTGCCAGCAGCTTTGATACTACCTACAATGAGCAGTTCTTC
TRBJ2-5	-	-	TRBV7-3	CASSPGPRETQYF	TGTGCCAGCAGCCCGGGTCCGCGAGAGACCCAGTACTTC
TRBJ2-3	few	TRBD2	TRBV7-3	CASSSAGGDGTDTQYF	TGTGCCAGCAGCTCCGCCGGGGGGGATGGCACAGATACGCAGTATTTT
TRBJ2-1	few	TRBD1	TRBV5-4	CASSPTGASKNEQFF	TGTGCCAGCAGCCCGACAGGGGCGAGTAAGAATGAGCAGTTCTTC
TRBJ1-1	-	-	TRBV29-1	CSVSTTNTEAFF	TGCAGCGTTAGTACTACGAACACTGAAGCTTTCTTT
TRBJ2-5	-	TRBD1	TRBV9	CASSVTQGVGTQYF	TGTGCCAGCAGCGTCACACAGGGGGTCGGGACCCAGTACTTC
TRBJ1-2	-	-	TRBV15	CATSRGWTADYGYTF	TGTGCCACCAGCAGAGGCTGGACAGCAGACTATGGCTACACCTTC
TRBJ1-2	-	TRBD1	TRBV6-5	CASRRGQGGYTF	TGTGCCAGCAGACGCGGACAGGGTGGCTACACCTTC
TRBJ2-7	-	-	TRBV7-9	CASSLIDEQYF	TGTGCCAGCAGCTTAATAGACGAGCAGTACTTC
TRBJ2-7	few	-	TRBV7-9	CASSLASGLAGEQYF	TGTGCCAGCAGCTTAGCGTCGGGCCTGGCAGGGGAGCAGTACTTC
TRBJ2-3	-	TRBD2	TRBV7-2	CASSLTATGAGGPADTQYF	TGTGCCAGCAGCTTAACCGCCACAGGAGCGGGAGGGCCGGCAGATACGCAGTATTTT